The 21 T cell receptor beta chains below all came from one sample that was sequenced in a study of blood T cell repertoires in COVID-19. The repertoire was sequenced with immunoSEQ multiplex PCR; TCRdb's copy has only in-frame clones and lacks some. The table shows 100,000 to 120,000 clones, with roughly 76% occurring only once. The sample was peripheral blood. These receptors all come from a woman in her sixties or seventies with acute or convalescent COVID-19.

V is TRBV5-4 and J is TRBJ2-5, with 10 positions matching TRBD2. CDR1 is SGHNT and CDR2 is YYREEE in the germline V gene (reference sequence). V shed 3 bases, J shed 6 bases, and the junction held 8 bases outside the gene matches. The CDR3 contains 15 residues. CDR3 DNA sequence: TGTGCCAGCAGCTCCGCCGCTAGCGGGAGCCAGACCCAGTACTTC. It encodes CASSSAASGSQTQYF.

This rearrangement joins TRBV7-2 to TRBJ2-7; 13 bases agree with TRBD2. Germline V gives CDR1 SGHTA, CDR2 FQGNSA. The CDR3 spans 17 residues. Unmatched junction bases numbered 7, after V lost 1 base and J lost 4 bases. CDR3 nucleotides: TGTGCCAGCAGCTTAGTCGCCCGGACTAGCGGGAGTTACGAGCAGTACTTC. Translation: CASSLVARTSGSYEQYF.

The V and J genes are TRBV18 and TRBJ2-1, with TRBD2 as a possible D gene (6 bases). Germline CDR1 and CDR2: KGHSH and LQKENI. V dropped 4 bases and J dropped 6 bases, with 10 bases sitting between them. The CDR3 length is 13 residues. CDR3 region: CASSLAALNEQFF. The CDR3 DNA reads TGTGCCAGCTCACTAGCGGCGCTCAATGAGCAGTTCTTC.

The J gene is TRBJ2-5, the V gene TRBV19; D gene uncertain. Per germline, CDR1 LNHDA and CDR2 SQIVND (reference sequence). The ends were cut back, 4 bases at V and 5 bases at J, with 8 bases in the middle. The CDR3 contains 12 residues. CDR3 residues: CASSTNGETQYF. For the CDR3, the DNA is TGTGCCAGTAGTACGAACGGGGAGACCCAGTACTTC.

This sequence joins TRBV5-1 and TRBJ2-7, with 8 bases matching TRBD2. V was clipped by 4 bases and J by 2 bases; unmatched bases: 17. CDR3 length: 18 residues. The V gene's germline CDR1 is SGHRS and CDR2 YFSETQ. The CDR3 nucleotides are TGCGCCAGCAGCCCCCGAGGGTCTAGCGGGCCATTTGCCTACGAGCAGTACTTC. Translated, it gives CASSPRGSSGPFAYEQYF.

The chain has TRBV3-1 (or the pseudogene TRBV3-2) and TRBJ2-1, with 10 bases fitting TRBD2. This CDR3 spans 13 amino acids. J gave up 13 bases and V 1 base, and 4 bases lay outside the gene matches. The V gene's germline CDR1 is LGHDT and CDR2 YNNKEL (reference sequence). The CDR3 DNA follows: TGTGCCAGCAGCCAAGTTCTAGCGGGAGTCCAGTTCTTC. Translated: CASSQVLAGVQFF.

This clone showed up just a few times. The gene calls are TRBV3-1 (or the pseudogene TRBV3-2) and TRBJ1-5; tentative D call: TRBD1 (6 bases). The CDR3 is made up of 16 amino acids. Deletions cut 3 bases from V and 2 bases from J, with 14 bases between. CDR1 and CDR2 (germline): LGHDT, YNNKEL (reference sequence). DNA of the CDR3: TGTGCCAGCAGCCAGGCGGGGGGCACCGGCAATCAGCCCCAGCATTTT. Translating gives CASSQAGGTGNQPQHF.

The genes are TRBV18 and TRBJ1-3; 10 bases match TRBD1. This CDR3 is built from 18 residues. The V segment lost 8 bases and the J segment 2 bases; nucleotides outside the gene matches: 15. CDR1 is KGHSH, CDR2 LQKENI, per germline. In DNA form, the CDR3 reads TGTGCCAGCCCCGGGACAGGGGAACCTCTGGGAGCTGGAAACACCATATATTTT. Translation gives CASPGTGEPLGAGNTIYF.

The chain carries TRBV6-5 and TRBJ1-1, with D possibly being TRBD1 (5 bases). V lost 5 bases and J 0 bases, leaving 10 bases between the germline ends. The CDR3 has 14 amino acids. Germline assignment: CDR1 MNHEY and CDR2 SVGAGI. The chain's CDR3 is CASSPRGVNTEAFF. CDR3 DNA: TGTGCCAGCAGTCCACGGGGGGTGAACACTGAAGCTTTCTTT.

This chain's CDR3 is CATSRDRGQETQYF. The CDR3 DNA sequence: TGTGCCACCAGCAGAGATCGGGGGCAAGAGACCCAGTACTTC. The chain uses TRBV15 and TRBJ2-5; maybe TRBD2 (6 bases). Trimming removed 0 bases from V and 2 bases from J, with 7 bases in between. The CDR3 totals 14 residues. CDR1 is LNHNV, CDR2 YYDKDF, per germline (reference sequence). Variable domain in full (rest from reference TRBV15 and TRBJ2-5): DAMVIQNPRYQVTQFGKPVTLSCSQTLNHNVMYWYQQKSSQAPKLLFHYYDKDFNNEADTPDNFQSRRPNTSFCFLDIRSPGLGDTAMYLCATSRDRGQETQYFGPGTRLLVL.

The gene calls are TRBV27 and TRBJ1-2; 11 bases agree with TRBD1. Germline assignment: CDR1 MNHEY and CDR2 SMNVEV (reference sequence). V lost 1 base and J lost 8; bases outside the gene matches: 15. The CDR3 extends over 18 amino acids. The CDR3 DNA sequence: TGTGCCAGCAGTTTATGGGGGCCGGACAGGGGGCAGGTTTCGGGCTACACCTTC. Protein product: CASSLWGPDRGQVSGYTF.

V is TRBV6-5 and J is TRBJ2-3; 8 nucleotides line up with TRBD2. The CDR3 has 16 residues. CDR1 is MNHEY, CDR2 SVGAGI, per germline. Losses at the gene ends were 2 bases for V and 2 bases for J; bases not matched to a gene: 6. For the CDR3, the DNA is TGTGCCAGCAGTTACGGGGTAGCGGGGTTCACAGATACGCAGTATTTT. Its translation is CASSYGVAGFTDTQYF.

V is TRBV28 and J is TRBJ1-3; a possible D gene is TRBD1 (6 bases). The CDR3 is made up of 14 amino acids. Trimming shortened V by 7 bases and J by 5 bases, and 15 bases separated the two germline ends. Germline V CDR1 and CDR2: MDHEN, SYDVKM. The CDR3 loop is CASNPDGGRNTIYF. The CDR3 region has the DNA TGTGCCAGCAACCCCGATGGGGGCCGAAACACCATATATTTT.

CDR3 DNA sequence: TGTGCCAGTAGTGGGCGACAGGGCCGGTACACCGGGGAGCTGTTTTTT. As protein: CASSGRQGRYTGELFF. The chain employs TRBV19 and TRBJ2-2; TRBD1 matches at 7 bases. Germline V gene sequence: CDR1 LNHDA, CDR2 SQIVND (reference sequence). The CDR3 length is 16 residues. Trimming cost V 5 bases and J 3 bases; bases outside gene matches: 9.

This clone has more than one count but fewer than ten. V usage is TRBV29-1 and J usage is TRBJ2-7, with a tentative D call TRBD2 (5 bases). Germline V CDR1 and CDR2: SQVTM, ANQGSEA. CDR3 length: 17 residues. V lost 2 bases to trimming and J lost 0 bases, with 20 bases between them. CDR3 DNA sequence: TGCAGCGTTGAATATGGAGGACTCACTTCGAGCTCCTACGAGCAGTACTTC. Amino acid sequence: CSVEYGGLTSSSYEQYF.

The chain has TRBV7-9 and TRBJ2-1; 9 bases agree with TRBD2. With 5 bases clipped from V and 2 bases from J, the junction kept 7 bases outside the gene matches. The CDR3 is 16 residues long. From germline, CDR1 is SEHNR and CDR2 FQNEAQ (reference sequence). CDR3 in DNA: TGTGCCAGCAGCCCAATTAGCGGGAGTCCCTACAATGAGCAGTTCTTC. Amino acid sequence: CASSPISGSPYNEQFF.

This chain links TRBV27 with TRBJ2-7, with TRBD2 matching 10 bases. Trimming cost V 1 base and J 2 bases; bases outside gene matches: 2. The CDR3 consists of 15 residues. The germline CDR1 and CDR2 sequences are MNHEY and SMNVEV (reference sequence). This CDR3 is CASSLYGTSAYEQYF. CDR3 bases: TGTGCCAGCAGTTTATACGGGACTAGCGCCTACGAGCAGTACTTC.

This clone was detected once. The V gene is TRBV19, the J gene TRBJ1-4; 7 bases match TRBD1. CDR3 length equals 18 residues. Losses at the gene ends were 6 bases for V and 7 bases for J; bases not matched to a gene: 20. Germline CDR1 LNHDA, CDR2 SQIVND (reference sequence). CDR3 in amino acids: CASRSPGQSGIRGEKLFF. The CDR3 DNA reads as TGTGCCAGTAGATCCCCGGGACAGTCCGGGATACGCGGTGAAAAACTGTTTTTT.

The rearrangement links TRBV11-2 to TRBJ1-5; a possible D gene is TRBD1 (5 bases). Trimming took 1 base from V and 1 from J, leaving 8 bases between them. Germline CDR1 is SGHAT and CDR2 is FQNNGV. This CDR3 has 15 amino acids. As DNA, the CDR3 is TGTGCCAGCAGCTTAGCAGGGCAAAGCAATCAGCCCCAGCATTTT. This sequence encodes CASSLAGQSNQPQHF.

This clone occurred many times. This chain links TRBV5-1 with TRBJ2-7, with 11 bases aligning to TRBD2. With V trimmed by 6 bases and J by 2 bases, 10 bases remained unmatched. The CDR3 loop spans 16 amino acids. From germline, CDR1 is SGHRS and CDR2 YFSETQ. CDR3 loop: CASTPPGTSGTYEQYF. As DNA, the CDR3 is TGCGCCAGCACCCCTCCGGGGACTAGCGGAACCTACGAGCAGTACTTC.

This clone was picked up a small number of times. This sequence joins TRBV9 and TRBJ1-6; tentatively, D is TRBD1 (6 bases). Per the germline V gene, CDR1 is SGDLS and CDR2 is YYNGEE. The CDR3 contains 14 residues. Between the trimmed V and J ends, which lost 4 bases and 7 bases, there was a span of 12 bases. This chain's CDR3 is CASSFRQDNSPLHF. Here the CDR3 DNA reads TGTGCCAGCAGCTTCCGACAGGACAATTCACCCCTCCACTTT.